This TCR beta chain derives from a study of T cell repertoires in ileal Crohn's disease. Study in general: Patients had a median approximately 8-year disease duration, and roughly 32% were active smokers.

Patients were adults with ileal or ileocolonic Crohn's disease needing resection. TCRdb's copy holds only in-frame clones and misses some; the assay was immunoSEQ multiplex PCR. The profile covers 6,500 to 10,000 clones, with just over 75% appearing a single time and approximately 4.3% taken by the ten largest. V was trimmed by 7 bases and J by 0 bases, leaving 10 bases between them. CDR1 SEHNR and CDR2 FQNEAQ come from the germline V gene (reference sequence). The CDR3 is 13 amino acids. Study-level results: Clonal expansions were more frequent in active smokers than non-smokers at surgery.

Note on this clone: No antigen is known for it.

The chain recombines TRBV7-9 with TRBJ2-7; D is perhaps TRBD1 (5 bases). The TCR comes from an adult with Crohn's disease. The source material was ileal tissue. CDR3 region: CASNRLTSYEQYF. For the CDR3, the DNA is TGTGCCAGCAACAGGCTCACCTCCTACGAGCAGTACTTC.